This paragraph reports one T cell receptor beta chain. Its specificity is not known. The entry originates in a study of cytomegalovirus exposure and HLA in healthy donors. PCR employed 60 Vbeta and 13 Jbeta primers. Only in-frame clones appear in the TCRdb table, and some are missing; sequencing was by immunoSEQ multiplex PCR. There are about 190,000 clones in the sample; roughly 80% occur only once, and about 1.6% lies in the top ten. The CDR3 has 16 residues. From germline, CDR1 is SNHLY and CDR2 FYNNEI. After removal of 2 bases from V and 2 bases from J, the junction contained 6 bases not matched to a gene. Study-wide results and caveats: A later analysis showed that HLA-associated TCR beta chains had undergone more clonal expansion than equally common others. Many donors shared some public TCRs, even though most TCR sequences were rare. Cytomegalovirus-associated status was assigned to about 180 TCR beta chains.

This receptor was identified in a woman aged 18-35 years in good health and CMV-seronegative. Specimen: PBMCs. This rearrangement joins TRBV2 to TRBJ2-3; 8 bases match TRBD2. CDR3 sequence: CASSEPAGVTTDTQYF. CDR3 coding DNA: TGTGCCAGCAGTGAACCAGCGGGGGTTACCACAGATACGCAGTATTTT.